Listed here are 9 T cell receptor beta chains from one sample, sequenced in a study of vaccination effects on CD4 cells after COVID-19. Assay: immunoSEQ multiplex PCR; the TCRdb copy retains only in-frame clones and omits some. Altogether tens of thousands of clones are present, around 70% being singletons, with the ten largest covering 1.5% to 1.9%. Viral peptide pool expansion of antigen-specific CD4+ T cells preceded sequencing in the ViraFEST assay. Cells that had been cultured for 10 days were the source of isolated CD4+ T cells. Subjects were given two BNT162b2 or mRNA-1273 vaccine doses. Their cognate antigens are unknown. The sample consisted of CD4+ T cells from PBMCs cultured with HCoV-229E spike peptides, taken after COVID-19 vaccination. The receptor set was obtained from a human donor who received a COVID-19 vaccine.

The CDR3 nucleotides are TGTGCCAGCTCACCAACTGGATCCGGGACATCCGGCTACACCTTC. This encodes CASSPTGSGTSGYTF. V is TRBV18 and J is TRBJ1-2; D might be TRBD1 (6 bases). V shed 2 bases and J shed 8 bases, with 18 bases lying between them. CDR3 length equals 15 residues. The germline gives CDR1 KGHSH, CDR2 LQKENI.

The rearrangement joins TRBV3-1 (or the pseudogene TRBV3-2) to TRBJ2-5, with no clear D. V was shortened by 0 bases and J by 6 bases, with 11 bases between the two germline ends. Germline CDR1 is LGHDT and CDR2 is YNNKEL (reference sequence). This CDR3 is built from 14 residues. CDR3 residues: CASSQDAGTQTQYF. DNA of the CDR3: TGTGCCAGCAGCCAAGACGCAGGTACGCAGACCCAGTACTTC.

The rearrangement uses TRBV6-2 or TRBV6-3 and TRBJ2-1; 7 nucleotides agree with TRBD2. Germline V CDR1 and CDR2: MNHEY, SVGEGT. This CDR3 contains 14 residues. V shed 4 bases and J 8 bases; nucleotides not matched to a gene: 8. DNA of the CDR3: TGTGCCAGCAGTTCCCGGACTAGTACCTATGAGCAGTTCTTC. Translating gives CASSSRTSTYEQFF.

The chain couples TRBV4-3 to TRBJ2-7; D is unclear. The ends were cut back, 5 bases at V and 4 bases at J, with 9 bases in the middle. Germline lookup yields CDR1 LGHNA and CDR2 YSLEER. The CDR3 has 12 residues. The CDR3 nucleotides read TGCGCCAGCAGCAGTGGGGAATACGAGCAGTACGTC. This sequence encodes CASSSGEYEQYV.

V gene TRBV24-1 combines with J gene TRBJ1-4; D is uncertain. Per the germline V gene, CDR1 is KGHDR and CDR2 is SFDVKD. Trimming stripped 3 bases from V and 10 bases from J, with 20 bases between. The length of the CDR3 is 16 residues. CDR3 in DNA: TGTGCCACCAGTGATGGCCGGGCCGTCGGGCTGGCAAAACTGTTTTTT. It specifies CATSDGRAVGLAKLFF.

CDR3 sequence (DNA): TGTGCCAGCGTCCCCCGGGCGAGCACTGAAGCTTTCTTT. Translation gives CASVPRASTEAFF. The chain is built from TRBV6-6 and TRBJ1-1, with D hard to call. The CDR3 length is 13 residues. CDR1 and CDR2 from the germline V gene are MNHNY and SVGAGI (reference sequence). The ends were cut back, 8 bases at V and 4 bases at J, with 14 bases in the middle.

V is TRBV9 and J is TRBJ1-2; no firm D call. The germline V gene encodes CDR1 SGDLS and CDR2 YYNGEE. V lost 0 bases and J 4 bases, leaving 10 bases between the germline ends. The length of the CDR3 is 14 residues. In DNA, the CDR3 is TGTGCCAGCAGCGTAGGATCCCAAGCCTATGGCTACACCTTC. It codes for CASSVGSQAYGYTF.

This clone was seen more than once but under ten times. The chain is built from TRBV3-1 (or the pseudogene TRBV3-2) and TRBJ2-3; 10 positions match TRBD2. Germline trimming cut 2 bases from V and 5 bases from J; bases unmatched to any gene: 16. The CDR3 covers 19 residues. CDR1 is LGHDT and CDR2 is YNNKEL in the germline V gene (reference sequence). CDR3 loop: CASSQLIHQKRGGRDTQYF. As DNA, the CDR3 is TGTGCCAGCAGCCAACTCATCCATCAAAAGCGGGGGGGCAGAGATACGCAGTATTTT.

The V gene is TRBV11-2, the J gene TRBJ2-7, with TRBD2 as a possible D gene (6 bases). The CDR3 has 15 residues. Germline loops: CDR1 SGHAT, CDR2 FQNNGV. Trimming removed 4 bases at V and 4 bases at J, with 17 bases between. CDR3 sequence (DNA): TGTGCCAGCAGCTCCCGACTAGGTGGGAGGTACGAGCAGTACGTC. Residues: CASSSRLGGRYEQYV.